This T cell receptor beta chain was sequenced during a study of cytomegalovirus exposure and HLA in healthy donors. About the study: For the approximately 360 genotyped donors, more than 65% fell within the Caucasian-associated ancestry cluster. Study results and caveats: Earlier analysis looked at TCR beta V segments, and most were productive about 87% or about 30% of the time. Later on, a genetic analysis was performed. It linked a missense variant in DCLRE1C with V- and J-gene trimming of TCR beta. Upon later analysis, HLA-associated TCR beta chains proved more clonally expanded than other, equally common chains.

CDR3 size: 13 residues. Germline CDR1 reads SGDLS; CDR2 reads YYNGEE. Trimming left V 4 bases short and J 9 bases short, with 11 bases between. Concerning this clone: The target antigen is unknown.

Primers included in the PCR were 60 Vbeta and 13 Jbeta primers. Sequencing used immunoSEQ multiplex PCR; TCRdb keeps in-frame clones, though not all of them. Counted here are 150,000 to 200,000 clones, 77% occurring once; the ten biggest clones make up more than 3.5%. This TCR was recovered from a woman aged 55-75 years in good health and CMV-seropositive. Sequences were obtained from PBMCs. The chain employs TRBV9 and TRBJ1-6; possibly TRBD1 for D (5 bases). This chain's CDR3 is CASSTGHTSPLHF. DNA for the CDR3: TGTGCCAGCAGCACCGGACACACTTCACCCCTCCACTTT.